The clone carrying this T cell receptor (beta chain) was seen only a few times. What it recognizes is unknown. TCRdb re-called the RT-PCR reads through MiXCR, storing one row per CDR3 protein. The sample yields about 530,000 distinct CDR3 sequences, 10% to 15% seen once. The record originates from a study of response to subunit inactivated influenza vaccine. The study, taken as a whole, reports: Seasonal influenza vaccination, on each occasion, was suggested by the authors to recruit few new T cells.

This TCR was sampled from a man aged 50-60 years who received an inactivated influenza vaccine. Sequenced material: PBMCs from blood, taken 40 to 50 days after vaccination.

This CDR3 is CATSRDLGGVNSPLHF. In nucleotides, the CDR3 is TGTGCCACCAGCAGAGATCTAGGAGGGGTTAATTCACCCCTCCACTTT. The chain joins TRBV15 to TRBJ1-6; D perhaps matches TRBD1 (5 bases). Trimming left V 0 bases short and J 6 bases short, with 12 bases between. The germline gives CDR1 LNHNV, CDR2 YYDKDF (reference sequence). The CDR3 has 16 amino acids.